Listed below are T cell receptor beta chains from one sample, sequenced in a study of long-term antiretroviral therapy in people with HIV. The repertoire was sequenced with immunoSEQ multiplex PCR; TCRdb's copy has only in-frame clones and lacks some. This table holds around 40,000 clones, 80% to 90% found once. The sample here was unsorted PBMCs, taken 2.2 years after starting antiretroviral therapy. Receptors originate from a man aged 18-30 years with HIV. Each CDR3 is given with its conserved first and last residue.

cdr3_length: 14
v_call: TRBV7-7
cdr3_aa: CASSVYEGYNEQFF

cdr3_length: 14
v_call: TRBV7-9
cdr3_aa: CASSLDRRGTEAFF

cdr3_length: 13
v_call: TRBV7-2
cdr3_aa: CASSLSRNTEAFF

cdr3_length: 12
v_call: TRBV29-1
cdr3_aa: CSAGAGAREQFF

cdr3_length: 18
v_call: TRBV7-9
cdr3_aa: CASSSGDPQSSGANVLTF

cdr3_length: 15
v_call: TRBV7-9
cdr3_aa: CASSPGDRENSPLHF

cdr3_length: 16
v_call: TRBV11-2
cdr3_aa: CASSSSRLPTNEKLFF

cdr3_length: 16
v_call: TRBV18
cdr3_aa: CASSPPASGSSRELFF

cdr3_length: 14
v_call: TRBV9
cdr3_aa: CASSGRQAGTEAFF

cdr3_length: 13
v_call: TRBV18
cdr3_aa: CASSPDKNYGYTF

cdr3_length: 17
v_call: TRBV7-8
cdr3_aa: CASSLALWGGRGNEQFF

cdr3_length: 14
v_call: TRBV29-1
cdr3_aa: CSVAPGQGGNEQFF

cdr3_length: 18
v_call: TRBV19
cdr3_aa: CASSIGTGVRAGANVLTF

cdr3_length: 15
v_call: TRBV5-4
cdr3_aa: CASSIATDPSYEQYF

cdr3_length: 14
v_call: TRBV18
cdr3_aa: CASSPQGLPYEQYF

cdr3_length: 14
v_call: TRBV2
cdr3_aa: CASSEVFGARTIYF

cdr3_length: 19
v_call: TRBV4-2
cdr3_aa: CASSHTRTSGRPATDTQYF

cdr3_length: 14
v_call: TRBV29-1
cdr3_aa: CSVDKQGDGYGYTF

cdr3_length: 13
v_call: TRBV29-1
cdr3_aa: CSVERQNTGELFF

cdr3_length: 17
v_call: TRBV30
cdr3_aa: CAWRELLAGGIYNEQFF

cdr3_length: 16
v_call: TRBV7-8
cdr3_aa: CASSLTGQDSGNTIYF

cdr3_length: 12
v_call: TRBV7-9
cdr3_aa: CASSPEDTEAFF

cdr3_length: 14
v_call: TRBV27
cdr3_aa: CASSFATEGHGYTF

cdr3_length: 10
v_call: TRBV19
cdr3_aa: CASSAGTQHF

cdr3_length: 15
v_call: TRBV9
cdr3_aa: CASSERDRGRSEQYF

cdr3_length: 13
v_call: TRBV7-9
cdr3_aa: CASRTRGGDGYTF

cdr3_length: 14
v_call: TRBV5-6
cdr3_aa: CASTYGRNGNTIYF

cdr3_length: 14
v_call: TRBV13
cdr3_aa: CASSFDRVSNEQFF

cdr3_length: 14
v_call: TRBV7-9
cdr3_aa: CASSFLSGTHEQYF

cdr3_length: 12
v_call: TRBV25-1
cdr3_aa: CASGAGAEEQFF

cdr3_length: 15
v_call: TRBV5-4
cdr3_aa: CASSFSGYRADTQYF

cdr3_length: 14
v_call: TRBV27
cdr3_aa: CASSLNGAKNIQYF

cdr3_length: 13
v_call: TRBV7-9
cdr3_aa: CASSRDRNTEAFF

cdr3_length: 17
v_call: TRBV7-9
cdr3_aa: CASSAGLAAETSYEQYF

cdr3_length: 15
v_call: TRBV19
cdr3_aa: CASSLTIGTGNTIYF

cdr3_length: 13
v_call: TRBV6-5
cdr3_aa: CASRPLGPDTQYF

cdr3_length: 14
v_call: TRBV19
cdr3_aa: CASRSDRGQETQYF

cdr3_length: 15
v_call: TRBV27
cdr3_aa: CASSTNRDRGLRYTF

cdr3_length: 14
v_call: TRBV6-5
cdr3_aa: CASSYAGQGDEQYF

cdr3_length: 14
v_call: TRBV28
cdr3_aa: CASSSPTGSYEQYF

cdr3_length: 14
v_call: TRBV5-1
cdr3_aa: CASTLAGGDYEQYF

cdr3_length: 14
v_call: TRBV28
cdr3_aa: CASSSASSNQPQHF

cdr3_length: 14
v_call: TRBV28
cdr3_aa: CASRTETGNQPQHF

cdr3_length: 12
v_call: TRBV11-2
cdr3_aa: CASSSAGWVQYF

cdr3_length: 13
v_call: TRBV9
cdr3_aa: CASSPPGYGELFF

cdr3_length: 14
v_call: TRBV6-6
cdr3_aa: CATKATGLEETQYF

cdr3_length: 14
v_call: TRBV7-9
cdr3_aa: CASSWGGGGYEQYF

cdr3_length: 14
v_call: TRBV15
cdr3_aa: CATSREADQNIQYF

cdr3_length: 13
v_call: TRBV6-6
cdr3_aa: CASIHQNSYEQYF

cdr3_length: 16
v_call: TRBV11-1
cdr3_aa: CASSQQGFPKNTEAFF

cdr3_length: 18
v_call: TRBV11-3
cdr3_aa: CASSLAATSGRTTDTQYF

cdr3_length: 13
v_call: TRBV19
cdr3_aa: CASSIKTGRPQHF